This T cell receptor beta chain originates from a study of siplizumab effects on memory and regulatory T cells. Study results and limitations: Suppressive function of proliferating Tregs from siplizumab cultures was not confirmed. Contribution to the alloresponse seemed major for naive T cells, which also seemed more diverse than memory cells.

This CDR3 region has 13 residues. V was trimmed by 1 base and J by 6 bases, leaving 10 bases between them. Germline V gene lookup returns CDR1 KGHSH and CDR2 LQKENI. Regarding this clone: Its matching antigen is unknown.

The protocol was immunoSEQ multiplex PCR, while the TCRdb copy is restricted to in-frame clones and leaves out a portion. The sample includes about 120,000 clones, over 85% of them seen just once. This rearrangement joins TRBV18 to TRBJ2-7; D is unclear. This receptor was taken from a human donor in good health. Sequenced sample: CD4+ T cells sorted from blood. CDR3: CASSPLPSAEQYF. The CDR3 bases are TGTGCCAGCTCACCACTACCCAGCGCCGAGCAGTACTTC.